These 21 T cell receptor beta chains were all obtained from the same sample, sequenced in a study of shared clonotypes between healthy human individuals. Naivety among CD8 cells was defined by CD45RO negativity and positive CCR7 selection, thereby excluding terminally differentiated effector memory CD45RA+ cells. Profiling relied on immunoSEQ multiplex PCR, and the TCRdb table lists in-frame clones only, not all of them. This sample has roughly 2.1 million clones, with 85% to 95% found just once. The sample consisted of naive CD8+ T cells from PBMCs. The origin of the receptors is a man aged 18 to 35 in good health. Some clones in this sample may be carry-over from other donors' samples.

This clone was seen just once. The chain links TRBV5-1 to TRBJ2-7; TRBD1 aligns across 8 bases. This CDR3 has 15 residues. V was pared by 4 bases and J by 2 bases, with 8 bases of the junction left unmatched. CDR1 and CDR2 (germline): SGHRS, YFSETQ. The CDR3, as DNA: TGCGCCAGCAGCCCGTCGAGGACAGGGCCCTACGAGCAGTACTTC. It specifies CASSPSRTGPYEQYF.

This chain uses TRBV4-1 with TRBJ2-2; D gene uncertain. CDR3 length equals 15 residues. The ends were cut back, 0 bases at V and 5 bases at J, with 10 bases in the middle. Germline V gene sequence: CDR1 MGHRA, CDR2 YSYEKL. The CDR3, as DNA: TGCGCCAGCAGCCAAGAGGCCTTGTGGACCGGGGAGCTGTTTTTT. This translates into CASSQEALWTGELFF.

Remarks on this clone: Other DNA sequences in this sample translate to the same CDR3. The chain is built from TRBV5-1 and TRBJ2-2; D is ambiguous. CDR1 is SGHRS, CDR2 YFSETQ, per germline. CDR3 length: 12 amino acids. V was pared by 4 bases and J by 4 bases, with 5 bases between. CDR3 nucleotides: TGCGCCAGCAGCCCCAGCACCGGGGAGCTGTTTTTT. Protein sequence: CASSPSTGELFF.

The rearrangement links TRBV9 to TRBJ1-2; 8 bases map to TRBD1. Germline loops: CDR1 SGDLS, CDR2 YYNGEE. V was clipped by 2 bases and J by 5 bases; unmatched bases: 8. The CDR3 spans 15 residues. The chain's CDR3 is CASSVDQGALYGYTF. The CDR3, as DNA: TGTGCCAGCAGCGTCGATCAGGGGGCCCTATATGGCTACACCTTC.

This clone appeared once. This sequence joins TRBV7-2 and TRBJ2-7; D unresolved. This CDR3 region has 16 residues. Germline CDR1 SGHTA, CDR2 FQGNSA. V lost 1 base and J lost 0, with 13 bases in between. CDR3 nucleotides: TGTGCCAGCAGCTTAGGGTTCTCGGTAAGCTCCTACGAGCAGTACTTC. Translated: CASSLGFSVSSYEQYF.

V usage is TRBV7-9 and J usage is TRBJ1-1; D ambiguous. The V gene lost 5 bases and the J gene lost 2 bases, with 12 bases spanning the gap. The germline CDR1 and CDR2 sequences are SEHNR and FQNEAQ (reference sequence). There are 14 residues in the CDR3. In DNA form, the CDR3 reads TGTGCCAGCAGCCCAGTTCTATCCAACACTGAAGCTTTCTTT. It codes for CASSPVLSNTEAFF. The full variable domain, completed using reference TRBV7-9 and TRBJ1-1, is DTGVSQNPRHKITKRGQNVTFRCDPISEHNRLYWYRQTLGQGPEFLTYFQNEAQLEKSRLLSDRFSAERPKGSFSTLEIQRTEQGDSAMYLCASSPVLSNTEAFFGQGTRLTVV.

The chain carries TRBV19 and TRBJ2-1; 13 bases line up with TRBD2. Germline lookup yields CDR1 LNHDA and CDR2 SQIVND (reference sequence). The V segment lost 6 bases and the J segment 1 base; nucleotides outside the gene matches: 6. The CDR3 runs 17 residues. This CDR3 reads CASSETSGRWSYNEQFF. CDR3 bases: TGTGCCAGTAGCGAGACTAGCGGGAGGTGGTCCTACAATGAGCAGTTCTTC.

This chain joins TRBV27 and TRBJ1-2, with D hard to call. The ends were cut back, 9 bases at V and 4 bases at J, with 18 bases in the middle. The CDR3 is 14 residues long. CDR1 is MNHEY, CDR2 SMNVEV, per germline (reference sequence). The CDR3 DNA sequence: TGTGCCAGTCGGGAGAATCGACGGGGCTATGGCTACACCTTC. Its protein product is CASRENRRGYGYTF.

CDR3 nucleotides: TGCGCCAGCAGCTTGAGGGCCCGGGGAGGGAACACTGAAGCTTTCTTT. It yields the protein CASSLRARGGNTEAFF. V gene TRBV5-1 combines with J gene TRBJ1-1; no firm D call. From germline, CDR1 is SGHRS and CDR2 YFSETQ. Trimming pared 1 base from V and 1 base from J, leaving 14 bases between. CDR3 length: 16 residues.

The chain combines TRBV9 with TRBJ1-2; no reliable D call. CDR3 size: 15 residues. Germline-derived CDR1 and CDR2 are SGDLS and YYNGEE. Trimming took 4 bases from V and 4 from J, leaving 17 bases between them. CDR3 DNA: TGTGCCAGCAGCCCAACGCCGGGGAAAGGCTATGGCTACACCTTC. It is translated as CASSPTPGKGYGYTF.

The genes are TRBV19 and TRBJ2-7; D remains ambiguous. Germline lookup yields CDR1 LNHDA and CDR2 SQIVND (reference sequence). Trimming took 3 bases from V and 3 from J, leaving 3 bases between them. The CDR3 runs to 11 residues. The CDR3 loop reads CASSINYEQYF. DNA for the CDR3: TGTGCCAGTAGTATTAACTACGAGCAGTACTTC.

V and J are TRBV6-5 and TRBJ2-7, with D hard to call. The length of the CDR3 is 13 residues. The V end lost 3 bases, the J end lost 6 bases, and 12 bases lay between the germline ends. Germline V gene sequence: CDR1 MNHEY, CDR2 SVGAGI. CDR3 sequence (DNA): TGTGCCAGCAGTTATCGGGTTTTGGGCGAGCAGTACTTC. It specifies CASSYRVLGEQYF.

This clone was seen only once. The rearrangement joins TRBV29-1 to TRBJ2-6, with 10 bases identical to TRBD1. The J segment lost 3 bases and the V segment lost 6 bases, leaving 17 bases of the junction unmatched. The CDR3 covers 19 residues. Germline values: CDR1 SQVTM, CDR2 ANQGSEA. The CDR3 bases are TGCAGCGTAGTATGGGGGACAGGGGCCTACCCTTTTGGGGCCAACGTCCTGACTTTC. This encodes CSVVWGTGAYPFGANVLTF.

V and J are TRBV7-9 and TRBJ1-3, with TRBD1 as a possible D gene (6 bases). Trimming stripped 3 bases from V and 0 bases from J, with 9 bases between. The CDR3 extends over 15 amino acids. CDR1 SEHNR and CDR2 FQNEAQ come from the germline V gene (reference sequence). For the CDR3, the DNA is TGTGCCAGCAGCTTCGACAGGTTCTCTGGAAACACCATATATTTT. Its translation is CASSFDRFSGNTIYF.

The J gene is TRBJ2-3, the V gene TRBV9; tentative D call: TRBD1 (6 bases). Trimming cost V 4 bases and J 4 bases, with 10 bases left between them. CDR1 is SGDLS, CDR2 YYNGEE, per germline. The CDR3 extends over 13 amino acids. This chain's CDR3 is CASSTNRADTQYF. The CDR3 DNA sequence: TGTGCCAGCAGCACCAACAGGGCAGATACGCAGTATTTT.

The rearrangement links TRBV29-1 to TRBJ2-2; 10 nucleotides line up with TRBD1. Germline V lookup: CDR1 SQVTM, CDR2 ANQGSEA. The trim removed 7 bases at V and 6 bases at J, leaving 5 bases unmatched. This CDR3 is 13 amino acids long. The CDR3 nucleotides read TGCAGCGCCACCGGGACAGGGGCCGGGGAGCTGTTTTTT. Amino acids: CSATGTGAGELFF.

The rearrangement uses TRBV6-6 and TRBJ2-3; D call uncertain. Per the germline V gene, CDR1 is MNHNY and CDR2 is SVGAGI (reference sequence). The CDR3 loop spans 12 amino acids. Trimming took 6 bases from V and 6 from J, leaving 10 bases between them. The DNA for the CDR3 is TGTGCCAGCAGCCCTCATCGGGATACGCAGTATTTT. This sequence encodes CASSPHRDTQYF.

Worth noting for this clone: Other DNA variants within this sample encode the same CDR3. The V and J genes are TRBV9 and TRBJ2-6, with TRBD2 as a possible D gene (5 bases). This CDR3 region has 15 residues. Germline V lookup: CDR1 SGDLS, CDR2 YYNGEE. With 2 bases removed from V and 1 base from J, the gap between germline ends came to 7 bases. The chain's CDR3 is CASSVRGSGANVLTF. For the CDR3, the DNA is TGTGCCAGCAGCGTCAGAGGGTCTGGGGCCAACGTCCTGACTTTC.

The chain couples TRBV5-1 to TRBJ2-1; 10 positions agree with TRBD1. The CDR3 has 16 amino acids. Germline lookup yields CDR1 SGHRS and CDR2 YFSETQ. The trim removed 1 base at V and 2 bases at J, leaving 3 bases unmatched. CDR3 sequence: CASSLIGQGAYNEQFF. CDR3 in DNA: TGCGCCAGCAGCTTGATCGGACAGGGGGCCTACAATGAGCAGTTCTTC.

The chain combines TRBV5-1 with TRBJ2-5; D unresolved. Germline loops: CDR1 SGHRS, CDR2 YFSETQ. Trimming took 1 base from V and 1 from J, leaving 11 bases between them. The CDR3 covers 15 residues. This CDR3 reads CASSLWLGLQETQYF. The CDR3 bases are TGCGCCAGCAGCTTGTGGTTGGGCCTCCAAGAGACCCAGTACTTC.

This chain connects TRBV5-1 to TRBJ2-2; 10 bases align to TRBD2. Per the germline V gene, CDR1 is SGHRS and CDR2 is YFSETQ. The CDR3 has 17 amino acids. The V and J ends lost 0 bases and 3 bases, in that order; junction bases with no gene match: 5. The CDR3 nucleotides read TGCGCCAGCAGCTTGGTGTTGCTAGCGGGAGACACCGGGGAGCTGTTTTTT. Its protein product is CASSLVLLAGDTGELFF.